These 23 T cell receptor beta chains were all obtained from the same sample, sequenced in a study of regulatory T cells. Primers: 52 TRBV forward and 13 TRBJ reverse. Repertoires were generated with immunoSEQ multiplex PCR, while TCRdb's copy carries only in-frame clones and drops some. This sample has about 18,000 clones, with 92% found just once. Sequenced input: CD8+ T cells sorted from blood. Receptors originate from a person under 35 with CD3G deficiency.

V usage is TRBV11-2 and J usage is TRBJ2-5; the D call may be TRBD1 or TRBD2 (5 bases each). In germline, CDR1 is SGHAT, CDR2 FQNNGV. CDR3 size: 15 residues. With 3 bases removed from V and 2 bases from J, the gap between germline ends came to 13 bases. CDR3 sequence (DNA): TGTGCCAGCAGCTTCGGGGCTACCAAACAAGAGACCCAGTACTTC. This encodes CASSFGATKQETQYF.

V is TRBV18 and J is TRBJ2-7, with D unclear. The CDR3 is made up of 14 amino acids. Trimming took off 5 bases at V and 3 bases at J, with 14 bases between the two ends. Germline CDR1 KGHSH, CDR2 LQKENI. CDR3 nucleotides: TGTGCCAGCTCAGTAGGTATAGGGTTCTACGAGCAGTACTTC. It codes for CASSVGIGFYEQYF.

The chain is built from TRBV7-8 and TRBJ1-1, with a tentative D call TRBD1 (5 bases). From germline, CDR1 is SGHVS and CDR2 FQNEAQ. V was trimmed by 0 bases and J by 1 base, leaving 9 bases between them. The CDR3 consists of 15 residues. CDR3 sequence: CASSLAQGRNTEAFF. The CDR3 DNA reads as TGTGCCAGCAGCTTAGCTCAGGGACGGAACACTGAAGCTTTCTTT.

Only one count was recorded for this clone. The chain has TRBV5-1 and TRBJ1-2; 8 nucleotides line up with TRBD1. V shed 0 bases, J shed 6 bases, and the junction held 4 bases outside the gene matches. Germline CDR1 is SGHRS and CDR2 is YFSETQ. The CDR3 length is 14 residues. DNA for the CDR3: TGCGCCAGCAGCTTGGCGGGACAGGCCCATGGCTACACCTTC. It specifies CASSLAGQAHGYTF.

The rearrangement uses TRBV15 and TRBJ2-1; TRBD1 agrees at 11 bases. The CDR3 covers 16 residues. Germline trimming cut 1 base from V and 4 bases from J; bases unmatched to any gene: 3. CDR1 and CDR2 (germline): LNHNV, YYDKDF (reference sequence). In nucleotides, the CDR3 is TGTGCCACCAGCAGAGTAGGGACAGGGGGATACAATGAGCAGTTCTTC. Its translation: CATSRVGTGGYNEQFF.

Sample share makes this clone medium-sized. The chain couples TRBV28 to TRBJ1-2; D gene unclear. The CDR3 spans 13 residues. Trimming cost V 5 bases and J 5 bases, with 12 bases left between them. Germline CDR1 MDHEN, CDR2 SYDVKM. CDR3: CASSDGRVYGYTF. The CDR3, as DNA: TGTGCCAGCAGTGACGGACGGGTTTATGGCTACACCTTC.

V gene TRBV5-1 combines with J gene TRBJ2-2; D is possibly TRBD2 (6 bases). Germline values: CDR1 SGHRS, CDR2 YFSETQ. The CDR3 extends over 16 amino acids. V was pared by 2 bases and J by 0 bases, with 11 bases between. This CDR3 reads CASSFWGETNTGELFF. The DNA of the CDR3 is TGCGCCAGCAGCTTCTGGGGGGAGACGAACACCGGGGAGCTGTTTTTT. Complete variable domain (other parts from reference TRBV5-1 and TRBJ2-2): KAGVTQTPRYLIKTRGQQVTLSCSPISGHRSVSWYQQTPGQGLQFLFEYFSETQRNKGNFPGRFSGRQFSNSRSEMNVSTLELGDSALYLCASSFWGETNTGELFFGEGSRLTVL.

CDR3 in amino acids: CASSSGQYSYEQYF. The CDR3 nucleotides read TGCGCCAGCAGCTCTGGACAGTACTCTTACGAGCAGTACTTC. The chain joins TRBV5-1 to TRBJ2-7; D perhaps matches TRBD1 (6 bases). The germline V gene encodes CDR1 SGHRS and CDR2 YFSETQ. CDR3 length: 14 amino acids. The V and J ends lost 3 bases and 4 bases respectively, with 14 bases between them.

This clone was seen a single time. The rearrangement joins TRBV5-1 to TRBJ2-6, with a weak D call TRBD1 (5 bases). CDR1 and CDR2 from the germline V gene are SGHRS and YFSETQ. This CDR3 is built from 15 residues. Trimming removed 4 bases at V and 2 bases at J, with 10 bases between. This CDR3 is CASSTDNAGANVLTF. In nucleotides, the CDR3 is TGCGCCAGCAGCACGGACAACGCTGGGGCCAACGTCCTGACTTTC.

J is TRBJ1-4 and V is TRBV19; D gene ambiguous. V was trimmed by 6 bases and J by 4 bases, leaving 15 bases between them. CDR1 and CDR2 from the germline V gene are LNHDA and SQIVND (reference sequence). The CDR3 sequence is 15 residues long. The CDR3 bases are TGTGCCAGTAGGCCTAACGGACGAATTAATGAAAAACTGTTTTTT. This sequence encodes CASRPNGRINEKLFF.

This chain links TRBV10-3 with TRBJ2-5, with D perhaps TRBD2 (5 bases). In germline, CDR1 is ENHRY, CDR2 SYGVKD. The length of the CDR3 is 13 residues. V gave up 2 bases and J gave up 5 bases, with 9 bases separating them. Here the CDR3 DNA reads TGTGCCATCAGTGAGCACCAGCGGGAGACCCAGTACTTC. Amino acid sequence: CAISEHQRETQYF.

This chain joins TRBV7-8 and TRBJ2-5; D unclear. Trimming removed 1 base at V and 6 bases at J, with 12 bases between. Germline V gene lookup returns CDR1 SGHVS and CDR2 FQNEAQ. The CDR3 has 14 amino acids. CDR3 sequence: CASSLDPLEQTQYF. The CDR3, as DNA: TGTGCCAGCAGCTTAGACCCCTTGGAGCAGACCCAGTACTTC.

This clone was seen once. CDR3 DNA: TGTGCCAGCAGTTACGACGGAGTCCGGGGCGAGCAGTACTTC. It codes for CASSYDGVRGEQYF. The J gene is TRBJ2-7, the V gene TRBV6-5; D is possibly TRBD2 (5 bases). CDR1 is MNHEY, CDR2 SVGAGI, per germline. V was cut by 2 bases and J by 6 bases, with 14 bases left in between. The CDR3 runs to 14 residues.

This rearrangement joins TRBV6-6 to TRBJ1-1; TRBD1 might be the D (5 bases). CDR1 is MNHNY, CDR2 SVGAGI, per germline (reference sequence). The V end lost 6 bases, the J end lost 1 base, and 18 bases lay between the germline ends. The CDR3 runs 16 residues. CDR3 sequence: CASSPTPGRPNTEAFF. DNA for the CDR3: TGTGCCAGCAGCCCCACACCGGGACGGCCGAACACTGAAGCTTTCTTT.

CDR3 protein: CAITDRSGELFF. The CDR3 nucleotides read TGTGCCATCACGGATAGGTCCGGGGAGCTGTTTTTT. This chain uses TRBV7-7 with TRBJ2-2; D not resolved. Germline loops: CDR1 SSHAT, CDR2 FNYEAQ (reference sequence). The CDR3 has 12 amino acids. Trimming took 10 bases from V and 6 from J, leaving 12 bases between them.

The chain couples TRBV6-1 to TRBJ2-7, with 8 bases identical to TRBD1. V lost 1 base to trimming and J lost 2 bases; unmatched junction nucleotides: 4. Germline lookup yields CDR1 MNHNS and CDR2 SASEGT. This CDR3 has 15 residues. The CDR3 is CASSEGQGIPYEQYF. CDR3 sequence (DNA): TGTGCCAGCAGTGAAGGACAGGGGATACCCTACGAGCAGTACTTC.

This chain uses TRBV7-9 with TRBJ1-2; 7 positions agree with TRBD1. CDR1 and CDR2 from the germline V gene are SEHNR and FQNEAQ (reference sequence). The CDR3 sequence is 13 residues long. V trimming: 10 bases; J trimming: 0 bases; junction bases outside the gene matches: 5. The CDR3 coding sequence is TGTGCCACAAGGGACAGCGCTAACTATGGCTACACCTTC. Its translation is CATRDSANYGYTF.

This chain links TRBV4-1 with TRBJ2-7; a possible D gene is TRBD1 (6 bases). The CDR3 is 15 amino acids. The V end lost 4 bases, the J end lost 3 bases, and 16 bases lay between the germline ends. In germline, CDR1 is MGHRA, CDR2 YSYEKL. CDR3 coding DNA: TGCGCCAGCAGCCTCGGATTCGGACAGAGCTACGAGCAGTACTTC. Amino acids: CASSLGFGQSYEQYF.

V usage is TRBV19 and J usage is TRBJ1-2, with TRBD1 identical over 7 bases. Trimming took 4 bases from V and 2 from J; bases not matched to a gene: 7. Germline V gene data show CDR1 as LNHDA and CDR2 as SQIVND (reference sequence). This CDR3 has 15 amino acids. CDR3 loop: CASSKWPGGNYGYTF. CDR3 sequence (DNA): TGTGCCAGTAGTAAATGGCCAGGGGGGAACTATGGCTACACCTTC.

The chain has TRBV7-8 and TRBJ2-3; 10 bases are shared with TRBD2. V gave up 4 bases and J gave up 2 bases; unmatched junction bases: 9. This CDR3 comprises 17 residues. Germline loops: CDR1 SGHVS, CDR2 FQNEAQ. The CDR3 DNA follows: TGTGCCAGCAGCTCTCTTACTAGCGGGACCGTCACAGATACGCAGTATTTT. This gives the protein CASSSLTSGTVTDTQYF.

The chain links TRBV19 to TRBJ2-3; 9 bases are a match to TRBD1. The CDR3 is 13 amino acids. Losses at the gene ends were 5 bases for V and 14 bases for J; bases not matched to a gene: 11. Germline V gene data show CDR1 as LNHDA and CDR2 as SQIVND (reference sequence). The CDR3 DNA follows: TGTGCCAGTAGTTCCACCGGGACAGGGACCCGGTATTTT. Protein product: CASSSTGTGTRYF.

The V and J genes are TRBV5-4 and TRBJ2-3, with D possibly TRBD2 on 5 matching bases. The CDR3 sequence is 12 residues long. Trimming pared 4 bases from V and 5 bases from J, leaving 8 bases between. CDR1 and CDR2 from the germline V gene are SGHNT and YYREEE (reference sequence). DNA for the CDR3: TGTGCCAGCAGCGTCGGGGTAGATACGCAGTATTTT. Encoded protein: CASSVGVDTQYF. The full variable domain, in which reference TRBV5-4 and TRBJ2-3 provide the parts outside the CDR3, is ETGVTQSPTHLIKTRGQQVTLRCSSQSGHNTVSWYQQALGQGPQFIFQYYREEENGRGNFPPRFSGLQFPNYSSELNVNALELDDSALYLCASSVGVDTQYFGPGTRLTVL.

The chain uses TRBV7-9 and TRBJ1-1; TRBD1 is a possible D gene (5 bases). CDR3 length: 15 residues. Trimming left V 3 bases short and J 3 bases short, with 14 bases between. CDR1 is SEHNR, CDR2 FQNEAQ, per germline (reference sequence). The CDR3 DNA follows: TGTGCCAGCAGCTTTGATCCTACAGGAGACACTGAAGCTTTCTTT. It specifies CASSFDPTGDTEAFF.